This paragraph reports one TCR beta chain. The sample originates from a study of T cells expressing NK-cell markers. At the level of the study: Eight donors were sequenced, of whom seven were HCMV-seropositive, while the remaining one was HCMV-seronegative.

TCRdb reanalyzed the 5' RACE reads and collapses them to one entry per CDR3 protein, without DNA. This table lists around 470,000 distinct CDR3 sequences. The germline V gene encodes CDR1 SGHVS and CDR2 FQNEAQ. This CDR3 contains 15 residues. The rearrangement uses TRBV7-8 and TRBJ2-3; the TCRdb D gene call, TRBD2, has no DNA to confirm it. This sequence was found in a woman aged 50 to 65 in good health. Material for sequencing was blood T cells: a sorted CD56 or NKG2C T cell subset, CD4+ or CD8+ T cells, or bulk PBMC T cells (not recorded which). This CDR3 is CASSLRGGSTDTQYF.